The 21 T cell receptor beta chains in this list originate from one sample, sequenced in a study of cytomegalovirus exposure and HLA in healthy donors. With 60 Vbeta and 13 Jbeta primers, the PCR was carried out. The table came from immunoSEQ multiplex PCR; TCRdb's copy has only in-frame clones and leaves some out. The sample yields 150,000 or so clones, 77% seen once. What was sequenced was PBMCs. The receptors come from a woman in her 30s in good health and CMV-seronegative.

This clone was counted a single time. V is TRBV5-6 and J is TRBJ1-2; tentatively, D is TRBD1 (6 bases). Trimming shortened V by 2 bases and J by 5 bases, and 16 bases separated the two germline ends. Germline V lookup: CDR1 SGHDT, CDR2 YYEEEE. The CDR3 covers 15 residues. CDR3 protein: CASSFGTLKTYGYTF. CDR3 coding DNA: TGTGCCAGCAGCTTTGGGACACTGAAGACGTATGGCTACACCTTC.

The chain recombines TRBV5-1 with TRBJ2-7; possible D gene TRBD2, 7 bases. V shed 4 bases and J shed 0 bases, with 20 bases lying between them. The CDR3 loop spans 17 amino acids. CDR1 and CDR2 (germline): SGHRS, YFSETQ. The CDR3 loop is CASSPGGGRAFSYEQYF. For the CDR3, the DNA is TGCGCCAGCAGCCCGGGGGGCGGGAGAGCATTCTCCTACGAGCAGTACTTC.

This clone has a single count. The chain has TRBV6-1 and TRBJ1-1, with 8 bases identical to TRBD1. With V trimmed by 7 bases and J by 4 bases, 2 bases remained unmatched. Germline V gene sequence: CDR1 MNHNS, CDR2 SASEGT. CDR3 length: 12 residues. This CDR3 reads CASKTGGTEAFF. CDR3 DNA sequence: TGTGCCAGCAAAACAGGGGGCACTGAAGCTTTCTTT.

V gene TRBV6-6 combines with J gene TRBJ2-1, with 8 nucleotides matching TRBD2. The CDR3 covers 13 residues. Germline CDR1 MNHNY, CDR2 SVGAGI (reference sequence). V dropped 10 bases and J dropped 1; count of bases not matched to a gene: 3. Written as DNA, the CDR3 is TGTGCCACCGGGACTAGTTCCTACAATGAGCAGTTCTTC. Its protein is CATGTSSYNEQFF.

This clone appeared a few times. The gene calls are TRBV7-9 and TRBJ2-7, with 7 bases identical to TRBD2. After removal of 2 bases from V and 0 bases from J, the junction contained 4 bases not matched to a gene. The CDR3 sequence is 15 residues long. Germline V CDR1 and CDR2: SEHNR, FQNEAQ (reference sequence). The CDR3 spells CASSLTRETSYEQYF. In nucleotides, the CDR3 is TGTGCCAGCAGCTTAACGCGGGAGACCTCCTACGAGCAGTACTTC.

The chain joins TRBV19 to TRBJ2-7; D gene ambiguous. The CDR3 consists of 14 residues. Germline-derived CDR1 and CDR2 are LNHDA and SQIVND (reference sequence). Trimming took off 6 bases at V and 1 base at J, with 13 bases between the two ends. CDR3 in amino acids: CASSRSLGSYEQYF. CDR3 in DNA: TGTGCCAGTAGCAGGTCCCTTGGATCCTACGAGCAGTACTTC.

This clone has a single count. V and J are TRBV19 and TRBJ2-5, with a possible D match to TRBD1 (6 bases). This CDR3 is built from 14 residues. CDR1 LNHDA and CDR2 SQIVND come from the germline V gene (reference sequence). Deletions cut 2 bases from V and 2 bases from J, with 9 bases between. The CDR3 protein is CASSITGTQETQYF. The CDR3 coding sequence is TGTGCCAGTAGTATAACAGGGACGCAAGAGACCCAGTACTTC.

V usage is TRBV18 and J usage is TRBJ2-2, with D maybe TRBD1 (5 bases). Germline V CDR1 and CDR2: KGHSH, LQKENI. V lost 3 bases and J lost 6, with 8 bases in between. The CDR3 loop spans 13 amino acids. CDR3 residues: CASSPAGSGELFF. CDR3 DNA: TGTGCCAGCTCACCTGCAGGGTCCGGGGAGCTGTTTTTT. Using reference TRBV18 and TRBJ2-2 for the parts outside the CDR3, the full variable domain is NAGVMQNPRHLVRRRGQEARLRCSPMKGHSHVYWYRQLPEEGLKFMVYLQKENIIDESGMPKERFSAEFPKEGPSILRIQQVVRGDSAAYFCASSPAGSGELFFGEGSRLTVL.

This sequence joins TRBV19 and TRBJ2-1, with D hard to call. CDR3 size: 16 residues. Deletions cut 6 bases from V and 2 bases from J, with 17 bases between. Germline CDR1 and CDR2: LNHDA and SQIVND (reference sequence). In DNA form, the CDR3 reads TGTGCCAGTAGCACCCAGATCCCCCCTCCCTACAATGAGCAGTTCTTC. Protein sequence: CASSTQIPPPYNEQFF.

CDR3 protein: CASSLRGQSSYEQFF. The CDR3 coding sequence is TGCGCCAGCAGCCTACGGGGACAGTCGTCTTATGAGCAGTTCTTC. The V gene is TRBV5-1, the J gene TRBJ2-1, with 7 bases fitting TRBD1. The V segment lost 4 bases and the J segment 8 bases; nucleotides outside the gene matches: 12. This CDR3 comprises 15 residues. Germline CDR1 reads SGHRS; CDR2 reads YFSETQ.

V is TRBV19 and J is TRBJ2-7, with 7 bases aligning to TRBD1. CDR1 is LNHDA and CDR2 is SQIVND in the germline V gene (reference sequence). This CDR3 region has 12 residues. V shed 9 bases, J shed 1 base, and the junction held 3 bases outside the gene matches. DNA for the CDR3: TGTGCCAGCGGACAGGCTTCCTACGAGCAGTACTTC. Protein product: CASGQASYEQYF.

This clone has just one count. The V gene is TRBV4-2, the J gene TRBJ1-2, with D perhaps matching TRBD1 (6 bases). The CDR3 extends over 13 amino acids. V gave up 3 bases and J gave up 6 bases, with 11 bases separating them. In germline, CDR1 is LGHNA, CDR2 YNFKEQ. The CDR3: CASSQGPGDGYTF. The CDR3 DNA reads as TGTGCCAGCAGCCAGGGACCAGGGGATGGCTACACCTTC.

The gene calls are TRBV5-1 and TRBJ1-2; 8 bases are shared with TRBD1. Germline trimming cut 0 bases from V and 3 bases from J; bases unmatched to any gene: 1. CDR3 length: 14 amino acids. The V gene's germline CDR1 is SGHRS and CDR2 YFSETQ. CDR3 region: CASSLVTGDYGYTF. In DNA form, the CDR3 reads TGCGCCAGCAGCTTGGTGACAGGGGACTATGGCTACACCTTC.

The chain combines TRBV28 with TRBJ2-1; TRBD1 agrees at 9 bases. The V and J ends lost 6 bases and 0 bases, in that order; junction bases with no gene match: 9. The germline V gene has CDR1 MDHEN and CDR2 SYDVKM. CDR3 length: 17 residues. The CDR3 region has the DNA TGTGCCAGCAGCCAAACTCTGGGACAGGGCTCCTACAATGAGCAGTTCTTC. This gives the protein CASSQTLGQGSYNEQFF.

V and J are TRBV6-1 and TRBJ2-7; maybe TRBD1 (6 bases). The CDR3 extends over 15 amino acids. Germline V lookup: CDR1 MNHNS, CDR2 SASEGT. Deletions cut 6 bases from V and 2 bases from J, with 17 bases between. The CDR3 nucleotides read TGTGCCAGCAGGGGTTACAGGGAAGGAGCCTACGAGCAGTACTTC. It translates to CASRGYREGAYEQYF.

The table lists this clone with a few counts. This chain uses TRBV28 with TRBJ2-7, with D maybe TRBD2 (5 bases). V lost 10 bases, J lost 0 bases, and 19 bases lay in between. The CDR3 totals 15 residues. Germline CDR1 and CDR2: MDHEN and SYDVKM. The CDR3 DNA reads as TGTGCCATCCGCTCTAGGACTTCGAGCTCCTACGAGCAGTACTTC. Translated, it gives CAIRSRTSSSYEQYF.

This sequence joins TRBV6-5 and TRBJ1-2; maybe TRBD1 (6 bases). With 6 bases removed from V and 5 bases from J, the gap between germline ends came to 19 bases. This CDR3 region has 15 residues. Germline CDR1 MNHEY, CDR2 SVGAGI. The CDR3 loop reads CASSPSRGTPYGYTF. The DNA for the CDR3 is TGTGCCAGCAGCCCTTCGAGGGGGACACCTTATGGCTACACCTTC.

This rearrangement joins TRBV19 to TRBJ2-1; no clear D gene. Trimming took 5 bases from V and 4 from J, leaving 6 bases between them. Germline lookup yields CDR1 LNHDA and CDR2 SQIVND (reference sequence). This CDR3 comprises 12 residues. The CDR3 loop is CASSQSYNEQFF. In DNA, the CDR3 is TGTGCCAGTAGTCAGTCTTACAATGAGCAGTTCTTC.

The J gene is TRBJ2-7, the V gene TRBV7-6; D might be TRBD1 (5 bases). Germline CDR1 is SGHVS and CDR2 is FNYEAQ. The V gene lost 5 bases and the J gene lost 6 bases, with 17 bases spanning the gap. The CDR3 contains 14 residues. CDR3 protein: CASSPRQWGTEQYF. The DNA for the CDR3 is TGTGCCAGCAGCCCAAGACAGTGGGGCACCGAGCAGTACTTC.

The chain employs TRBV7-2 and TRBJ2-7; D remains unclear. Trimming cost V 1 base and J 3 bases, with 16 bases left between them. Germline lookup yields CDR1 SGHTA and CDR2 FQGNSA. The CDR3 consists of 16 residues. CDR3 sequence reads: CASSLGFASRYYEQYF. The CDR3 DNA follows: TGTGCCAGCAGCTTAGGCTTCGCAAGTCGCTACTACGAGCAGTACTTC.

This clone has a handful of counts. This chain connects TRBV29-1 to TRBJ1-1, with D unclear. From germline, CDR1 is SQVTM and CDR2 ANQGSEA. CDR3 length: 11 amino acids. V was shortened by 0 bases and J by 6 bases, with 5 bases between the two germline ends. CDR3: CSVEDLPEAFF. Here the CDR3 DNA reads TGCAGCGTTGAAGATCTTCCTGAAGCTTTCTTT.